Shown below are 32 T cell receptor beta chains from a single sample sequenced in a study of CD8+ T cells in alopecia areata. Following RNA extraction, reverse transcription yielded cDNA that acted as the sequencing template. Some clones are missing from TCRdb's copy, which holds only in-frame ones; the method was immunoSEQ multiplex PCR. Of 220,000 or so clones listed, 50% to 65% are singletons. This specimen consisted of CD4+ T cells sorted from blood, obtained at week 0. The receptors originated from a human donor with alopecia areata.

The CDR3 DNA follows: TGTGCCAGCAGTGAAGCACAGGGGGGCACAGATACGCAGTATTTT. The encoded protein is CASSEAQGGTDTQYF. V usage is TRBV6-1 and J usage is TRBJ2-3; 8 nucleotides line up with TRBD1. Per the germline V gene, CDR1 is MNHNS and CDR2 is SASEGT. Unmatched junction bases numbered 0, after V lost 0 bases and J lost 1 base. The CDR3 length is 15 residues.

This clone was seen more than once but under ten times. The chain employs TRBV29-1 and TRBJ2-1; tentative D call: TRBD2 (6 bases). This CDR3 region has 13 residues. V was shortened by 7 bases and J by 7 bases, with 17 bases between the two germline ends. Germline CDR1 SQVTM, CDR2 ANQGSEA. The DNA for the CDR3 is TGCAGCGCCGCAAGACTAGTTCTTAATGAGCAGTTCTTC. It codes for CSAARLVLNEQFF.

This clone was counted a few times. The rearrangement uses TRBV19 and TRBJ2-1, with 8 bases lining up with TRBD2. V shed 2 bases and J 8 bases; nucleotides not matched to a gene: 8. The germline gives CDR1 LNHDA, CDR2 SQIVND (reference sequence). This CDR3 spans 15 amino acids. CDR3 residues: CASSIWGLGRDEQFF. CDR3 sequence (DNA): TGTGCCAGTAGTATATGGGGACTAGGTCGGGATGAGCAGTTCTTC.

In its sample, this clone was seen a few times. The chain couples TRBV4-1 to TRBJ2-5; D uncertain. CDR1 is MGHRA, CDR2 YSYEKL, per germline. The CDR3 length is 13 residues. Trimming removed 5 bases at V and 5 bases at J, with 12 bases between. The CDR3 sequence is CASSSAWKETQYF. CDR3 DNA sequence: TGCGCCAGCAGCAGCGCCTGGAAGGAGACCCAGTACTTC.

This clone occurred a few times. This chain's CDR3 is CAISDGSLNTEAFF. The CDR3, as DNA: TGTGCCATCAGTGATGGCAGCTTGAACACTGAAGCTTTCTTT. V usage is TRBV10-3 and J usage is TRBJ1-1; D call uncertain. The CDR3 totals 14 residues. Between the trimmed V and J ends, which lost 3 bases and 0 bases, there was a span of 8 bases. Germline V gene lookup returns CDR1 ENHRY and CDR2 SYGVKD.

The chain links TRBV9 to TRBJ1-3, with 10 positions matching TRBD1. Germline loops: CDR1 SGDLS, CDR2 YYNGEE. Trimming removed 3 bases from V and 6 bases from J; junction bases left unmatched: 6. The CDR3 is 15 residues long. The CDR3 spells CASSAGTGDLNTIYF. DNA of the CDR3: TGTGCCAGCAGCGCAGGGACAGGGGATTTAAACACCATATATTTT.

The chain joins TRBV5-1 to TRBJ2-7; 7 bases agree with TRBD1. V lost 4 bases to trimming and J lost 3 bases; unmatched junction nucleotides: 4. Germline V gene data show CDR1 as SGHRS and CDR2 as YFSETQ. This CDR3 spans 13 amino acids. CDR3 sequence: CASSPRDSYEQYF. CDR3 DNA sequence: TGCGCCAGCAGCCCCCGGGACAGCTACGAGCAGTACTTC.

The rearrangement uses TRBV9 and TRBJ1-2; 9 nucleotides match TRBD1. The CDR3 extends over 16 amino acids. Germline V gene data show CDR1 as SGDLS and CDR2 as YYNGEE. The V segment lost 4 bases and the J segment 7 bases; nucleotides outside the gene matches: 14. CDR3: CASSPLGVGQGFGYTF. The CDR3 DNA follows: TGTGCCAGCAGCCCTCTTGGGGTAGGACAGGGGTTTGGCTACACCTTC.

The gene calls are TRBV5-1 and TRBJ2-2, with TRBD2 matching over 8 bases. CDR3 length: 15 amino acids. V dropped 7 bases and J dropped 4; count of bases not matched to a gene: 9. Germline CDR1 reads SGHRS; CDR2 reads YFSETQ. This CDR3 reads CASGSGLAGTGELFF. In DNA, the CDR3 is TGCGCCAGCGGATCCGGTCTAGCGGGCACCGGGGAGCTGTTTTTT. The full variable domain, completed using reference TRBV5-1 and TRBJ2-2, is KAGVTQTPRYLIKTRGQQVTLSCSPISGHRSVSWYQQTPGQGLQFLFEYFSETQRNKGNFPGRFSGRQFSNSRSEMNVSTLELGDSALYLCASGSGLAGTGELFFGEGSRLTVL.

This rearrangement joins TRBV5-1 to TRBJ2-7; D is ambiguous. The V and J ends lost 3 bases and 2 bases respectively, with 18 bases between them. Germline CDR1 SGHRS, CDR2 YFSETQ. This CDR3 is built from 16 residues. The CDR3, as DNA: TGCGCCAGCAGCTCGACCCCCAGTGTTCTTACCTACGAGCAGTACTTC. Translating gives CASSSTPSVLTYEQYF.

The rearrangement joins TRBV7-2 to TRBJ2-7, with 10 nucleotides matching TRBD1. The CDR3 is made up of 15 amino acids. The V and J ends lost 3 bases and 7 bases, in that order; junction bases with no gene match: 9. Germline assignment: CDR1 SGHTA and CDR2 FQGNSA. CDR3 amino acids: CASSFSGTGVREQYF. CDR3 DNA sequence: TGTGCCAGCAGCTTTTCCGGGACAGGGGTAAGGGAGCAGTACTTC.

This clone was detected a few times. The genes are TRBV9 and TRBJ2-1, with a possible D match to TRBD2 (6 bases). This CDR3 has 15 amino acids. Germline V CDR1 and CDR2: SGDLS, YYNGEE. The ends were cut back, 2 bases at V and 2 bases at J, with 11 bases in the middle. In DNA form, the CDR3 reads TGTGCCAGCAGCGTTACGGAGGGCCCCTACAATGAGCAGTTCTTC. It yields the protein CASSVTEGPYNEQFF. The whole variable domain, filled in from reference TRBV9 and TRBJ2-1, reads DSGVTQTPKHLITATGQRVTLRCSPRSGDLSVYWYQQSLDQGLQFLIQYYNGEERAKGNILERFSAQQFPDLHSELNLSSLELGDSALYFCASSVTEGPYNEQFFGPGTRLTVL.

Of note for this clone: Other DNA sequences from this sample encode an identical CDR3 as well. The genes are TRBV4-1 and TRBJ2-1, with 7 bases that match TRBD2. This CDR3 spans 16 amino acids. Trimming took 0 bases from V and 6 from J; bases not matched to a gene: 8. The germline CDR1 and CDR2 sequences are MGHRA and YSYEKL. For the CDR3, the DNA is TGCGCCAGCAGCCAAGAATCAGCGGGGCAAACCAATGAGCAGTTCTTC. Its protein product is CASSQESAGQTNEQFF.

V and J are TRBV5-1 and TRBJ2-5; no clear D. The germline V gene has CDR1 SGHRS and CDR2 YFSETQ. The CDR3 has 15 amino acids. V shed 0 bases and J shed 0 bases, with 9 bases lying between them. The CDR3 DNA reads TGCGCCAGCAGCTTGGGTTTACGAAACCAAGAGACCCAGTACTTC. Translated, it gives CASSLGLRNQETQYF.

The rearrangement joins TRBV6-1 to TRBJ1-5, with 8 bases that match TRBD1. V shed 6 bases, J shed 4 bases, and the junction held 8 bases outside the gene matches. Germline V gene sequence: CDR1 MNHNS, CDR2 SASEGT. CDR3 length: 15 residues. CDR3 protein: CASSATGEANQPQHF. CDR3 nucleotide sequence: TGTGCCAGCAGCGCGACAGGGGAGGCGAATCAGCCCCAGCATTTT.

The V call is TRBV2, the J call TRBJ1-4; D is unresolved. The germline gives CDR1 SNHLY, CDR2 FYNNEI. V shed 9 bases and J shed 7 bases, with 9 bases lying between them. The CDR3 is made up of 11 amino acids. The CDR3 region is CASSVVEKLFF. The CDR3 DNA reads as TGTGCCAGTTCGGTGGTTGAAAAACTGTTTTTT.

CDR3 coding DNA: TGTGCCAGCAGCTGGGACACCAACTATGGCTACACCTTC. Amino acid sequence: CASSWDTNYGYTF. The chain has TRBV2 and TRBJ1-2, with TRBD1 as a possible D gene (6 bases). The length of the CDR3 is 13 residues. Per germline, CDR1 SNHLY and CDR2 FYNNEI. V was shortened by 6 bases and J by 2 bases, with 10 bases between the two germline ends.

The chain couples TRBV5-1 to TRBJ2-5; D gene ambiguous. This CDR3 region has 13 residues. V lost 4 bases and J 3 bases, leaving 10 bases between the germline ends. Germline CDR1 and CDR2: SGHRS and YFSETQ. CDR3 coding DNA: TGCGCCAGCAGCCAATTGTCTAAAGAGACCCAGTACTTC. This gives the protein CASSQLSKETQYF.

This chain links TRBV20-1 with TRBJ1-1; D not resolved. V lost 5 bases to trimming and J lost 7 bases, with 8 bases between them. The CDR3 loop spans 10 amino acids. Looked up from germline, CDR1 is DFQATT and CDR2 is SNEGSKA (reference sequence). DNA of the CDR3: TGCAGTGCTGCAAATAGTGAAGCTTTCTTT. Its protein product is CSAANSEAFF.

J is TRBJ2-1 and V is TRBV30, with 8 bases identical to TRBD1. Germline CDR1 and CDR2: GTSNPN and SVGIG (reference sequence). The CDR3 contains 14 residues. Trimming at V came to 1 base and at J to 3 bases, leaving 2 bases not matched to a gene. The CDR3 nucleotides are TGTGCCTGGAGTGGAGGACAGGGCTACAATGAGCAGTTCTTC. Amino acid sequence: CAWSGGQGYNEQFF.

V is TRBV27 and J is TRBJ2-7; the D gene is possibly TRBD1 (5 bases). Germline V gene sequence: CDR1 MNHEY, CDR2 SMNVEV (reference sequence). The CDR3 consists of 14 residues. The V gene lost 6 bases and the J gene lost 0 bases, with 12 bases spanning the gap. CDR3 DNA: TGTGCCAGCAGAAACAAGGGGTTCTCCTACGAGCAGTACTTC. It translates to CASRNKGFSYEQYF.

The J gene is TRBJ2-7, the V gene TRBV18; 9 bases fit TRBD1. Trimming removed 3 bases from V and 1 base from J; junction bases left unmatched: 4. Germline CDR1 is KGHSH and CDR2 is LQKENI. CDR3 length equals 15 residues. The CDR3 DNA is TGTGCCAGCTCACCTGGGGACAGGGCTTCCTACGAGCAGTACTTC. Translation gives CASSPGDRASYEQYF.

The CDR3 sequence is CASSEGNTIYF. The CDR3 bases are TGCGCCTCCTCGGAGGGAAACACCATATATTTT. The gene calls are TRBV10-2 and TRBJ1-3; D not certain. The CDR3 length is 11 residues. The ends were cut back, 11 bases at V and 4 bases at J, with 9 bases in the middle. Germline V gene lookup returns CDR1 WSHSY and CDR2 SAAADI.

As regards this clone: The same CDR3 can be traced to other DNA sequences in this sample. The chain has TRBV29-1 and TRBJ1-1; D gene uncertain. Germline CDR1 and CDR2: SQVTM and ANQGSEA. This CDR3 contains 13 residues. V was clipped by 2 bases and J by 0 bases, with 7 bases between them. CDR3 bases: TGCAGCGTTGAACTGCGTATGAACACTGAAGCTTTCTTT. It specifies CSVELRMNTEAFF.

This clone was seen a single time. This chain joins TRBV6-5 and TRBJ1-5; the D gene is possibly TRBD1 (6 bases). The germline V gene encodes CDR1 MNHEY and CDR2 SVGAGI. With 7 bases removed from V and 1 base from J, the gap between germline ends came to 14 bases. This CDR3 comprises 15 residues. CDR3 DNA: TGTGCCAGCAAGATGGCAACAGGGAGCAATCAGCCCCAGCATTTT. Protein sequence: CASKMATGSNQPQHF.

In this sample, this clone turned up once. The rearrangement joins TRBV30 to TRBJ2-7; 8 positions match TRBD2. V shed 0 bases, J shed 6 bases, and the junction held 16 bases outside the gene matches. CDR3 size: 17 residues. From germline, CDR1 is GTSNPN and CDR2 SVGIG (reference sequence). CDR3 in amino acids: CAWSVSLLLAVGAEQYF. The CDR3 nucleotides are TGTGCCTGGAGTGTGTCTCTCCTACTAGCGGTCGGGGCCGAGCAGTACTTC.

The chain uses TRBV5-1 and TRBJ2-3, with D uncertain. The CDR3 covers 13 residues. Germline CDR1 SGHRS, CDR2 YFSETQ. The ends were cut back, 4 bases at V and 4 bases at J, with 10 bases in the middle. The CDR3 coding sequence is TGCGCCAGCAGCGAATATGGGCCAGATACGCAGTATTTT. Protein: CASSEYGPDTQYF.

The V call is TRBV7-6, the J call TRBJ2-1; the D is unclear. Trimming removed 1 base from V and 6 bases from J, with 7 bases in between. In germline, CDR1 is SGHVS, CDR2 FNYEAQ. The CDR3 totals 13 residues. Here the CDR3 reads CASSLVTANEQFF. DNA of the CDR3: TGTGCCAGCAGCTTAGTCACGGCCAATGAGCAGTTCTTC.

The rearrangement links TRBV9 to TRBJ2-3; 9 bases align to TRBD1. Germline CDR1 SGDLS, CDR2 YYNGEE. There are 18 residues in the CDR3. After removal of 4 bases from V and 0 bases from J, the junction contained 12 bases not matched to a gene. CDR3 loop: CASSPRPQGQGSTDTQYF. CDR3 bases: TGTGCCAGCAGCCCCCGACCGCAGGGACAGGGAAGCACAGATACGCAGTATTTT.

This chain joins TRBV2 and TRBJ2-7; tentative D call: TRBD1 (6 bases). Deletions cut 8 bases from V and 4 bases from J, with 30 bases between. Germline V CDR1 and CDR2: SNHLY, FYNNEI. The CDR3 runs to 18 residues. CDR3 sequence reads: CASWAYLPTGTKGYEQYF. For the CDR3, the DNA is TGTGCCAGCTGGGCCTACTTGCCTACCGGGACAAAGGGATACGAGCAGTACTTC.

The chain combines TRBV28 with TRBJ2-7; TRBD1 matches 11 bases. Germline V gene sequence: CDR1 MDHEN, CDR2 SYDVKM. The length of the CDR3 is 15 residues. Germline trimming cut 3 bases from V and 2 bases from J; bases unmatched to any gene: 3. The CDR3 is CASSLGTGGTYEQYF. In DNA, the CDR3 is TGTGCCAGCAGTTTGGGGACAGGGGGAACCTACGAGCAGTACTTC.

This chain joins TRBV27 and TRBJ2-1; either TRBD1 or TRBD2 may fit D (6 bases each). The CDR3 is made up of 17 amino acids. Germline V gene data show CDR1 as MNHEY and CDR2 as SMNVEV (reference sequence). With 4 bases removed from V and 7 bases from J, the gap between germline ends came to 23 bases. In nucleotides, the CDR3 is TGTGCCAGCAGTTCTCTTGTTGGGGGGCGACCCTCTAATGAGCAGTTCTTC. It encodes CASSSLVGGRPSNEQFF.